This T cell receptor beta chain was retrieved from a study of T cell responses to AZD1222 COVID-19 vaccine. CDR1 and CDR2 (germline): GTSNPN, SVGIG (reference sequence). The V end lost 3 bases, the J end lost 0 bases, and 11 bases lay between the germline ends. The CDR3 consists of 14 residues. TCRdb's copy holds only in-frame clones and misses some; the assay was immunoSEQ multiplex PCR. Of roughly 130,000 clones listed, about 87% are singletons. Study-level results: Reports indicate that nearly half of spike-specific TCRs are directed at unmutated variant regions. Only a handful of AZD1222 recipients, about six in all, had baseline seropositivity. Most donors were white British and more were female, and clonal diversity was possibly underestimated. Vaccination with two AZD1222 doses was followed by a rise in Spike-specific TCR breadth and depth.

This clone appeared a single time. The antigen is not known. This chain connects TRBV30 to TRBJ1-2; unclear D gene. The clonotype comes from an adult in good health. Sequencing used peripheral blood, obtained on day 0 of AZD1222 vaccination. The CDR3 sequence: CAWRPRRTNYGYTF. As DNA, the CDR3 is TGTGCCTGGAGGCCGCGGAGGACTAACTATGGCTACACCTTC.